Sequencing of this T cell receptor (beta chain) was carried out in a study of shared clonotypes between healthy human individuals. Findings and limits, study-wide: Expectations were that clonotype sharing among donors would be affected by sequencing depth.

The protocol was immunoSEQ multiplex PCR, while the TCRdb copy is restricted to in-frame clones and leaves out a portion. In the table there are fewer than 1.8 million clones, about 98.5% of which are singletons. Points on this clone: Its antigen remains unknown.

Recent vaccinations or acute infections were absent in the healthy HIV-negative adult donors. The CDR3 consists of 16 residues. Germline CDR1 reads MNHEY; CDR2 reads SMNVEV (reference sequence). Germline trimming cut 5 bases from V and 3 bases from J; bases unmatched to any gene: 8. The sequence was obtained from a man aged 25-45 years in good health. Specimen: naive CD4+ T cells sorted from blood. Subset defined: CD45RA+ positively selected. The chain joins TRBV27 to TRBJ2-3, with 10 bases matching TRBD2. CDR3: CASSPKREGRTDTQYF. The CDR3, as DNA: TGTGCCAGCAGTCCCAAGCGGGAGGGCCGGACAGATACGCAGTATTTT.